Presented here are 10 T cell receptor beta chains from one specimen sequenced in a study of identical twins. TCRdb used MiXCR to reprocess the 5' RACE reads, holding one entry per CDR3 protein. The table records around 1.7 million distinct CDR3 sequences, 32% of them present only once. Material: cord blood. The receptors here all came from a newborn girl in good health.

This chain joins TRBV3-1 and TRBJ1-2, with D unresolved. The CDR3 loop spans 15 amino acids. Germline CDR1 and CDR2: LGHDT and YNNKEL (reference sequence). V lost 3 bases and J lost 1, with 12 bases in between. The CDR3 here is CASSQYRQVNYGYTF. CDR3 nucleotides: TGTGCCAGCAGCCAGTACCGTCAGGTTAACTATGGCTACACCTTC.

This clonotype was detected only a few times. The chain combines TRBV28 with TRBJ2-7; TRBD1 matches 8 bases. V trimming: 8 bases; J trimming: 3 bases; junction bases outside the gene matches: 6. The CDR3 loop spans 13 amino acids. CDR1 and CDR2 from the germline V gene are MDHEN and SYDVKM. CDR3 sequence: CASRGQELYEQYF. The CDR3 nucleotides read TGTGCCAGCCGGGGACAGGAGCTCTACGAGCAGTACTTC. The complete variable domain, with remaining parts taken from reference TRBV28 and TRBJ2-7, reads DVKVTQSSRYLVKRTGEKVFLECVQDMDHENMFWYRQDPGLGLRLIYFSYDVKMKEKGDIPEGYSVSREKKERFSLILESASTNQTSMYLCASRGQELYEQYFGPGTRLTVT.

In this sample, this clonotype turned up a few times. The chain uses TRBV20-1 and TRBJ2-1; 10 nucleotides align to TRBD2. Germline V CDR1 and CDR2: DFQATT, SNEGSKA (reference sequence). V lost 5 bases and J lost 4; bases outside the gene matches: 8. CDR3 length: 15 residues. CDR3: CSASSSGGGYNEQFF. DNA of the CDR3: TGCAGTGCTTCCTCTAGCGGGGGTGGTTACAATGAGCAGTTCTTC.

The table lists this clonotype with a few counts. V and J are TRBV7-8 and TRBJ2-5; D gene unclear. Germline CDR1 and CDR2: SGHVS and FQNEAQ. There are 15 residues in the CDR3. V was trimmed by 1 base and J by 6 bases, leaving 15 bases between them. The CDR3 nucleotides are TGTGCCAGCAGCTTAGATAGGTCGACCTCGAAGACCCAGTACTTC. It codes for CASSLDRSTSKTQYF.

The chain recombines TRBV4-1 with TRBJ1-5; weak D call: TRBD1 (6 bases). Looked up from germline, CDR1 is MGHRA and CDR2 is YSYEKL. The CDR3 is 16 amino acids. V was clipped by 1 base and J by 0 bases, with 10 bases between them. The DNA for the CDR3 is TGCGCCAGCAGCCAAGTCCCGACAGGTAGCAATCAGCCCCAGCATTTT. Protein product: CASSQVPTGSNQPQHF.

V usage is TRBV20-1 and J usage is TRBJ1-6, with 12 bases fitting TRBD1. The CDR3 extends over 17 amino acids. V gave up 4 bases and J gave up 1 base; unmatched junction bases: 5. The germline CDR1 and CDR2 sequences are DFQATT and SNEGSKA (reference sequence). The CDR3 region is CSAIPGQGASYNSPLHF. CDR3 in DNA: TGCAGTGCTATTCCGGGACAGGGGGCTTCCTATAATTCACCCCTCCACTTT.

The gene calls are TRBV10-3 and TRBJ2-1, with 10 bases that match TRBD2. The CDR3 spans 17 residues. V lost 6 bases to trimming and J lost 7 bases; unmatched junction nucleotides: 15. Germline CDR1 ENHRY, CDR2 SYGVKD. The CDR3 bases are TGTGCCATCAGAATAACCCTAGCGGGGGCCCAAGGAAATGAGCAGTTCTTC. Amino acids: CAIRITLAGAQGNEQFF.

V usage is TRBV5-1 and J usage is TRBJ2-1, with 14 bases matching TRBD2. This CDR3 is built from 15 residues. The J segment lost 8 bases and the V segment lost 7 bases, leaving 8 bases of the junction unmatched. The germline gives CDR1 SGHRS, CDR2 YFSETQ. The CDR3 region has the DNA TGCGCCAGCCGGAGACTAGCGGGGGGGGTGGATGAGCAGTTCTTC. Amino acids: CASRRLAGGVDEQFF.

This clonotype turned up a few times. V usage is TRBV5-1 and J usage is TRBJ2-7; 9 bases match TRBD1. This CDR3 has 14 residues. Germline CDR1 SGHRS, CDR2 YFSETQ. J lost 5 bases, V lost 0 bases, and 3 bases had no gene match. The CDR3 region is CASSLEQGAHEQYF. The DNA of the CDR3 is TGCGCCAGCAGCTTGGAACAGGGGGCCCACGAGCAGTACTTC.

The chain uses TRBV11-2 and TRBJ2-7; no clear D gene. This CDR3 contains 16 residues. Trimming removed 1 base from V and 4 bases from J, with 17 bases in between. Germline values: CDR1 SGHAT, CDR2 FQNNGV. CDR3 amino acids: CASSLGPQRLAYEQYF. CDR3 nucleotide sequence: TGTGCCAGCAGCTTAGGCCCTCAGAGGTTGGCATACGAGCAGTACTTC.